This entry features one T cell receptor beta chain sequence. Its target is not known. The PCR had 60 Vbeta and 13 Jbeta primers. Source study methods: There were about 80 million unique TCR beta chains by a later count, and approximately 10 million of them were shared. Sequenced by immunoSEQ multiplex PCR; TCRdb stores in-frame clones only, minus some. D and trimming come from the DNA, and the V and J calls and clone size come from that table. The sample holds 85,000 to 100,000 clones, 79% seen once. The sample originates from a study of cytomegalovirus exposure and HLA in healthy donors. General observations from the study: Association of approximately 18,000 TCR beta sequences with HLA alleles was found at 0.05 false discovery rate in a later analysis. A later analysis reportedly identified an Asian-associated ancestry cluster as carrying fewer N-insertions than the approximately 670-donor mean.

The V and J ends lost 5 bases and 9 bases, in that order; junction bases with no gene match: 12. The CDR3 is 15 amino acids. CDR1 is SEHNR and CDR2 is FQNEAQ in the germline V gene (reference sequence). The chain couples TRBV7-9 to TRBJ1-4; 7 bases fit TRBD1. Sequenced sample: PBMCs. This sequence was found in a male donor in good health and CMV-seropositive. CDR3 region: CASSRETGSNQKLFF. DNA for the CDR3: TGTGCCAGCAGCCGCGAGACAGGGAGCAACCAAAAACTGTTTTTT.